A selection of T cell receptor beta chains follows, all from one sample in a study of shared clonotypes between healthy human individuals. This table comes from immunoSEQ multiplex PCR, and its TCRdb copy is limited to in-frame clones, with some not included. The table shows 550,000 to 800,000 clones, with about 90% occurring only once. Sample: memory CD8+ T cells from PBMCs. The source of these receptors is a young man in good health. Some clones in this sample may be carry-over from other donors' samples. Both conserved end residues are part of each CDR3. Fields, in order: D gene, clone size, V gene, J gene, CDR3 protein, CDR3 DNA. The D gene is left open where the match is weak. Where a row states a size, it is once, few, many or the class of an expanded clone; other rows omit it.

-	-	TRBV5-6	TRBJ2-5	CASSSEERTQYF	TGTGCCAGCAGCTCGGAGGAGCGGACCCAGTACTTC
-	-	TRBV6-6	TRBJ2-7	CASSSPRSFYEQYF	TGTGCCAGCAGTTCCCCTAGGAGTTTTTACGAGCAGTACTTC
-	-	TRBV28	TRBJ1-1	CASSLSRTLNTEAFF	TGTGCCAGCAGTTTGTCCAGAACCTTGAACACTGAAGCTTTCTTT
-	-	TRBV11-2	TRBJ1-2	CASSFGGGPGGYTF	TGTGCCAGCAGCTTCGGGGGAGGGCCCGGTGGCTACACCTTC
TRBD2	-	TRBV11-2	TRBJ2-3	CASGTSGTDTQYF	TGTGCCAGCGGCACTAGCGGCACAGATACGCAGTATTTT
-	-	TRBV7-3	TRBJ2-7	CASSSDGNSYEQYF	TGTGCCAGCAGCTCCGACGGGAACTCCTACGAGCAGTACTTC
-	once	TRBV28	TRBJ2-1	CASSLRGPSYNEQFF	TGTGCCAGCAGTTTGAGGGGCCCCTCCTACAATGAGCAGTTCTTC
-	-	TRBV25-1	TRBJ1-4	CASTYGANEKLFF	TGTGCCAGCACTTATGGGGCTAATGAAAAACTGTTTTTT
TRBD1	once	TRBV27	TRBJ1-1	CASSLLAGGTEAFF	TGTGCCAGCAGTTTATTGGCAGGGGGCACTGAAGCTTTCTTT
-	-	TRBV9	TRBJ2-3	CASSVSGGDTQYF	TGTGCCAGCAGCGTATCCGGGGGAGATACGCAGTATTTT
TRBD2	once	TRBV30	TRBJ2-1	CAWTFGLAYEQFF	TGTGCCTGGACCTTCGGACTAGCGTATGAGCAGTTCTTC
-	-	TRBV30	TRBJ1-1	CASTRNTEAFF	TGTGCCTCCACACGGAACACTGAAGCTTTCTTT
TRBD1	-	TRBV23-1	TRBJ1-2	CASSQWYTGGRNYGYTF	TGCGCCAGCAGTCAATGGTACACAGGGGGCCGAAACTATGGCTACACCTTC
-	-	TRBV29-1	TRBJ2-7	CSVEETGTTYEQYF	TGCAGCGTTGAAGAAACAGGGACCACCTACGAGCAGTACTTC
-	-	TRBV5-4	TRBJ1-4	CASSPGEGDNEKLFF	TGTGCCAGCAGCCCCGGGGAAGGGGATAATGAAAAACTGTTTTTT